This T cell receptor (beta chain) came from a study of Ad26.COV2.S vaccination and SARS-CoV-2 variants. Study-level background: Ad26.COV2.S shots went into the muscle once or twice, 56 days apart.

The CDR3 is made up of 15 amino acids. Trimming removed 7 bases from V and 1 base from J, with 16 bases in between. Germline assignment: CDR1 SNHLY and CDR2 FYNNEI. As regards this clone: The antigen is undetermined.

Assay: immunoSEQ multiplex PCR; the TCRdb copy retains only in-frame clones and omits some. The data show hundreds of thousands of clones, with approximately 90% seen just once and about 5% held by the top ten. The treatment denotes: around 19 received Ad26.COV2.S at low or high dose, single or two shots; roughly five received placebo; per-sample allocation not given. The samples date from day 63 after the first vaccine or placebo injection. A Boston adult aged 18-55 years was the donor. General observations from the study: There was reportedly substantial breadth in spike-specific CD8+ and CD4+ T cell responses after vaccination.

The rearrangement joins TRBV2 to TRBJ1-1; D is ambiguous. The receptor comes from a person between 18 and 65 years old who received the Ad26.COV2.S COVID-19 vaccine or a placebo. The material sequenced was peripheral blood, taken in a trial of Ad26.COV2.S vaccine versus placebo. The CDR3 bases are TGTGCCAGCACCCCGGAGGGTCTACGGAACACTGAAGCTTTCTTT. Protein product: CASTPEGLRNTEAFF.